This TCR beta chain was sequenced for a study of PD-1 blockade in classical Hodgkin lymphoma. The CDR3 totals 17 residues. Germline V gene data show CDR1 as SGHNT and CDR2 as YENEEA. Trimming took off 4 bases at V and 7 bases at J, with 20 bases between the two ends. Data came from immunoSEQ multiplex PCR; TCRdb stores just in-frame clones and leaves some out. The data contain roughly 10,000 clones, approximately 74% of them singletons. Study findings and constraints: Sources of repertoire differences remain undefined, possibly disease activity or prior therapy.

Time point noted: cycle 4 day 1 (C4D1), after less than 7 weeks of nivolumab. Every patient experienced relapse after autologous stem cell transplantation, and brentuximab vedotin exposure varied. Magnetic negative selection, applied to thawed PBMCs, was used to isolate the CD8+ T cells. Worth noting for this clone: Its specificity is unknown.

This receptor was identified in a human donor with classical Hodgkin lymphoma. Sequencing was performed on CD8+ T cells from blood, taken before the fourth cycle of nivolumab. The J gene is TRBJ1-6, the V gene TRBV11-3; the D is unclear. The CDR3 is CASSSTRVLPRNSPLHF. CDR3 DNA sequence: TGTGCCAGCAGCTCAACGAGGGTGCTCCCACGGAATTCACCCCTCCACTTT.